The present T cell receptor (beta chain) was sequenced within a study of T cell responses to AZD1222 COVID-19 vaccine (dated by TCRdb to the early 2020s). In the study overall: Because spike-specific TCR depth and breadth did not differ between the two schedules, AZD1222 recipients who got a second dose at roughly 4 weeks were pooled with those who got a second dose at roughly 12 weeks. TCR sequencing covered over 230 trial participants: 200 to 210 given two doses of AZD1222 and approximately 25 given two doses of MenACWY control vaccine. Enrollment into the trials was organized by age into subgroups of 18-55, 56-69 and 70-plus years, and those subgroups contained roughly 150, 30 and 60 TCR-sequenced participants, respectively. General findings and caveats noted by the study authors: CD4 TCRs associated with the vaccine covered the entire spike protein, and the dominant responses were in regions 160-218 and 743-854. Reportedly, almost half of the unique spike-specific TCRs recognized epitopes lying outside the regions that are mutated in the B.1.351 and B.1.1.7 variants. After two AZD1222 doses, spike-specific TCR breadth and depth were significantly higher than at day 0 and than in MenACWY recipients. Because no day 14 peak-response samples were available, the repertoires could be characterized only after the peak T cell response. The 56-69-year group was small, and its depth increase did not reach significance, likely because of low power. Conclusions about previously exposed vaccinees were limited because only a handful of AZD1222 recipients were SARS-CoV-2 seropositive at baseline. Participants were mostly white British and included more females than males, and it was suggested by the authors that clonal diversity may have been underestimated.

As concerns this clone: Its specific antigen is unknown. No much larger clone exists at a distance of one base, and base qualities are not known.

The sample's time point label, decoded: baseline before first vaccination. Samples from vaccinated people were obtained from the UK trials COV001 and COV002, which included a single-blind randomized controlled phase 2/3 trial of AZD1222 (ChAdOx1 nCoV-19) in healthy adults. Trial participant PBMC samples were collected at day 0 and day 28 after the second dose for TCRbeta chain sequencing. The CDR3 regions of human TCRbeta chains were subjected to immunosequencing. In the original analysis: Repertoire TCRs were checked for matches against a reference library of SARS-CoV-2-specific TCRs that had been generated using the MIRA antigen-specificity platform. Breadth was defined as the fraction of unique TCRs that were SARS-CoV-2-associated, and depth was defined as the fraction of total T cells that were SARS-CoV-2-associated. Using the MIRA data, every spike-specific TCR was mapped to the spike region that the TCR reacted to and assigned to either a CD4 or a CD8 class. Log10-transformed breadth and depth values were compared by one-way ANOVA with Sidak's multiple comparisons tests. The clones in this table, taken by TCRdb from immuneACCESS, are in-frame only. Not every clone is retained; where verified, under half of the shortfall comes from an unresolved V gene, and the cause of the rest is unknown. Clone size and V and J calls were adopted from that table, with D and trimming inferred from the DNA. The sample yields some 150,000 clones; 70% to 90% were counted once. 2.5% to 3.5% of the sample is held by the ten biggest clonotypes.

V sheds 8 bases and J sheds 5 bases, leaving 13 bases between their ends. Sequences SGHDN (CDR1) and FVKESK (CDR2) are obtained from the germline V gene. The CDR3 covers 12 residues, taking in both the cysteine and the phenylalanine. This entry keeps only the CDR3 DNA: 36 bases, framed from base 1. The TCR sequence derives from an adult in good health. Sequenced material: peripheral blood, taken on day 0 of AZD1222 vaccination. Recombination joined TRBV14 with TRBJ2-7; TRBD1 could be the D gene, as 6 bases match. The CDR3 region: CASGTGIHEQYF. The sequenced DNA: TGTGCCAGCGGAACAGGGATCCACGAGCAGTACTTC.